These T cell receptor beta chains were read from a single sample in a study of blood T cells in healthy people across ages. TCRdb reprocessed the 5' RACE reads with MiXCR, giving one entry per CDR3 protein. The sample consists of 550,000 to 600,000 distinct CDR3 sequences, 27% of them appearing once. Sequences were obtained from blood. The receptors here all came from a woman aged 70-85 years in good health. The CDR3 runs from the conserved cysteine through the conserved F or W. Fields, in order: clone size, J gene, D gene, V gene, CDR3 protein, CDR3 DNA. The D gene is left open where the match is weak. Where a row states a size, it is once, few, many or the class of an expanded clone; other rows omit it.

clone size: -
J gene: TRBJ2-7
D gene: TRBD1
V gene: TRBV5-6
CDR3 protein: CASSLVVGDRHSYEQYF
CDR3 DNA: TGTGCCAGCAGCTTGGTCGTGGGGGACAGACACTCCTACGAGCAGTACTTC

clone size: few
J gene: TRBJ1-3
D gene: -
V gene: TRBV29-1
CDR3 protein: CSVEIGGLTIYF
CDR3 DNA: TGCAGCGTTGAGATCGGGGGGCTCACCATATATTTT

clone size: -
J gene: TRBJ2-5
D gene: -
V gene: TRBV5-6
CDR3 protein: CAGNEYQETQYF
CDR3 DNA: TGTGCAGGCAATGAGTACCAAGAGACCCAGTACTTC

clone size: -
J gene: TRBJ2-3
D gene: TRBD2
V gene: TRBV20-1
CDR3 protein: CSARGGGATDTQYF
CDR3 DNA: TGCAGTGCTAGAGGCGGGGGGGCAACAGATACGCAGTATTTT

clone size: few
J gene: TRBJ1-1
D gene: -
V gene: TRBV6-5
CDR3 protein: CASSNSENTEAFF
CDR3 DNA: TGTGCCAGCAGTAACTCAGAAAACACTGAAGCTTTCTTT

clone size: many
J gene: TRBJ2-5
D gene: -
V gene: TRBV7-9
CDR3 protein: CASSRTETQYF
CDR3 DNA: TGTGCCAGCAGCAGAACTGAGACCCAGTACTTC

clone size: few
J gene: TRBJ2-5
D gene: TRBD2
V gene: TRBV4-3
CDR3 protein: CASSQDRQRGDLKTQYF
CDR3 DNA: TGCGCCAGCAGCCAAGATCGCCAGCGGGGGGATCTGAAGACCCAGTACTTC

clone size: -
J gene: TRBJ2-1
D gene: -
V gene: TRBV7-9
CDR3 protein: CATLHGGPKNNEQFF
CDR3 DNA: TGTGCCACCCTCCACGGGGGGCCAAAAAACAATGAGCAGTTCTTC

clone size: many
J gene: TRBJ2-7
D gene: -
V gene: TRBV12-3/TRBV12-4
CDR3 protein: CASSRTGYEQYF
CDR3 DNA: TGTGCCAGCAGCAGAACAGGCTACGAGCAGTACTTC

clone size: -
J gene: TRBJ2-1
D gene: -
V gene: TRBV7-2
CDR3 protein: CASSLGGGLWSSYNEQFF
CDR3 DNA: TGTGCCAGCAGCTTAGGAGGGGGACTGTGGAGCTCCTACAATGAGCAGTTCTTC

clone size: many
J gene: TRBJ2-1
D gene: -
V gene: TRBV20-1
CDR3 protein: CSANLIYNEQFF
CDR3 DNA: TGCAGTGCCAACCTTATTTACAATGAGCAGTTCTTC

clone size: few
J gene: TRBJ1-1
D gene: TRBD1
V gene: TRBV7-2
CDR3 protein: CASSPTGVTEAFF
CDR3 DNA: TGTGCCAGCAGCCCGACAGGGGTTACTGAAGCTTTCTTT

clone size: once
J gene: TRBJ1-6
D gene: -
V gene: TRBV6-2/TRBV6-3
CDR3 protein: CASSYGSLNSPLHF
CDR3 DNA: TGTGCCAGCAGTTACGGTTCCCTAAATTCACCCCTCCACTTT

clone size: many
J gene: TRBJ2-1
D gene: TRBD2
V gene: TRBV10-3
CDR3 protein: CAISDPLRGVNEQFF
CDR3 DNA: TGTGCCATCAGTGACCCCCTGCGGGGGGTTAATGAGCAGTTCTTC

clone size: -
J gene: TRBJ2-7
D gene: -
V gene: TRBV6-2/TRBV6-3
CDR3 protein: CASSRADTYEQYF
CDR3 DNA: TGTGCCAGCAGTAGGGCCGACACCTACGAGCAGTACTTC

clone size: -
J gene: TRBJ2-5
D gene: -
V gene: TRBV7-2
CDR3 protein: CASSSPRDGETQYF
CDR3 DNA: TGTGCCAGCAGCTCCCCACGGGACGGAGAGACCCAGTACTTC

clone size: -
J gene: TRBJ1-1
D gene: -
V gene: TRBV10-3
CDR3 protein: CAISGDTSGAEAFF
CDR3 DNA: TGTGCCATCAGTGGAGACACATCCGGGGCTGAAGCTTTCTTT

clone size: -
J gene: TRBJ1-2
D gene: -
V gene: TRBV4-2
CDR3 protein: CASSQDYAGEDYGYTF
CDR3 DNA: TGTGCCAGCAGCCAAGATTACGCAGGGGAAGACTATGGCTACACCTTC

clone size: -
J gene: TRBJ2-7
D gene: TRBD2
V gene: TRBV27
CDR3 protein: CASGRAGGQNEQYF
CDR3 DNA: TGTGCCAGCGGAAGAGCGGGGGGCCAGAACGAGCAGTACTTC

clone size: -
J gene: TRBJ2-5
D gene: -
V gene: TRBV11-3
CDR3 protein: CASSGPSILFPRTQYF
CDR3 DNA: TGTGCCAGCAGCGGGCCCTCGATCTTATTTCCCAGGACCCAGTACTTC

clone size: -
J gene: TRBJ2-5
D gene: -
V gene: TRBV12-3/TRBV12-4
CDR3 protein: CASSLGLTASGETQYF
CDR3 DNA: TGTGCCAGCAGTTTGGGACTTACCGCAAGTGGGGAGACCCAGTACTTC

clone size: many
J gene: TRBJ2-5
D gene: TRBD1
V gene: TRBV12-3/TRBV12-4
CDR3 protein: CASESGGRETQYF
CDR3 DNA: TGTGCCAGCGAATCAGGGGGCAGGGAGACCCAGTACTTC

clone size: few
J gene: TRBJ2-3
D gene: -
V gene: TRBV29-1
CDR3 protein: CSVGEADTQYF
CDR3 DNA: TGCAGCGTTGGAGAGGCAGATACGCAGTATTTT

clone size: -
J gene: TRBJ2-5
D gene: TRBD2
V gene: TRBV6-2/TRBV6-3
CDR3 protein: CASTGRLAGGRETQYF
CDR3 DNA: TGTGCCAGCACGGGGAGACTAGCGGGGGGTCGGGAGACCCAGTACTTC

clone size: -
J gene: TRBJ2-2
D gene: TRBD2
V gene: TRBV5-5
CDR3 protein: CASSLSLAGGLNTGELFF
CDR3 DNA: TGTGCCAGCAGCTTGTCACTAGCGGGGGGTCTGAACACCGGGGAGCTGTTTTTT

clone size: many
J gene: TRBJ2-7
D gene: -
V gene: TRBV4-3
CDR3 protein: CASSQGIIPGGLFYEQYF
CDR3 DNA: TGCGCCAGCAGCCAAGGTATCATTCCGGGGGGCTTGTTCTACGAGCAGTACTTC

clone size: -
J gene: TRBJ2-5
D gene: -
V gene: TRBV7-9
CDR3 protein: CASSIHTETQYF
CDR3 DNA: TGTGCCAGCAGCATACATACTGAGACCCAGTACTTC

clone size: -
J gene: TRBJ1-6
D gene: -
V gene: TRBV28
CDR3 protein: CASSFIEGGGSPLHF
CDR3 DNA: TGTGCCAGCAGTTTCATCGAAGGGGGAGGGTCACCCCTCCACTTT

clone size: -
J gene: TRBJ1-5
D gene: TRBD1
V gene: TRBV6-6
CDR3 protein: CASSRDGQGDQPQHF
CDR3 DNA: TGTGCCAGCAGCCGAGATGGACAGGGAGACCAGCCCCAGCATTTT

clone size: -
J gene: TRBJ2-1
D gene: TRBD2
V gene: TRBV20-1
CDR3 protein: CSAGERGGQFF
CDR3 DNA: TGCAGTGCAGGGGAGCGGGGCGGGCAGTTCTTC

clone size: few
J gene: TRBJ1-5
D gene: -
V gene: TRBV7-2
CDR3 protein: CASSFGGGTQPQHF
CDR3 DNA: TGTGCCAGCAGCTTCGGAGGGGGGACACAGCCCCAGCATTTT

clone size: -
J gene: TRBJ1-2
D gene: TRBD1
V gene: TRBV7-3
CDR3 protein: CASSLRGQVRGYTF
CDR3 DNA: TGTGCCAGCAGCTTAAGAGGACAGGTCCGTGGCTACACCTTC

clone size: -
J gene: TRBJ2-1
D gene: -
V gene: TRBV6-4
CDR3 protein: CASSVGDTYNEQFF
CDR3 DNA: TGTGCCAGCAGTGTAGGGGACACCTACAATGAGCAGTTCTTC

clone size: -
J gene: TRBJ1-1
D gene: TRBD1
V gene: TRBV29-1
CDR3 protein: CSVPGTVNTEAFF
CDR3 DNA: TGCAGCGTGCCCGGGACAGTGAACACTGAAGCTTTCTTT

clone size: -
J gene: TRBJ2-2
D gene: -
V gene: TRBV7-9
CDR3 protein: CASSDSGSGELFF
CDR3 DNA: TGTGCCAGCAGCGACAGTGGTTCCGGGGAGCTGTTTTTT

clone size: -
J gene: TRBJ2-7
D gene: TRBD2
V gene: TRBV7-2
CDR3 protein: CASSLVPGGSYEQYF
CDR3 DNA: TGTGCCAGCAGCTTAGTTCCGGGGGGGTCCTACGAGCAGTACTTC

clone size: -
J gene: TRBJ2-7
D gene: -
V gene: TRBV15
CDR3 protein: CATSRDSRGVYEQYF
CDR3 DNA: TGTGCCACCAGCAGAGATAGCAGGGGGGTATACGAGCAGTACTTC

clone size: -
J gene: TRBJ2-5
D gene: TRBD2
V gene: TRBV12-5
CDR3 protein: CASGLGGLRETQYF
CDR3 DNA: TGTGCTAGTGGTCTGGGGGGGTTAAGAGAGACCCAGTACTTC

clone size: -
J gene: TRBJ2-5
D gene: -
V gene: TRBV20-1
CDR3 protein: CSGGQMAETQYF
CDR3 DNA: TGCAGTGGCGGGCAAATGGCGGAGACCCAGTACTTC

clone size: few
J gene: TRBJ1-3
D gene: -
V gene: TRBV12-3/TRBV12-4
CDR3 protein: CASSYGDNSGNTIYF
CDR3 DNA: TGTGCCAGCAGTTACGGGGATAACTCTGGAAACACCATATATTTT